This TCR beta chain is from a study of T-cell memory formation after mild COVID-19. Across the whole study: In these data, TCR clusters were largely donor specific. The study, taken as a whole, reports: Whether second-wave clones peaking at day 37 were SARS-CoV-2 specific went unconfirmed. Memory from before infection featured some responding clones, which suggests cross-reactive memory joined.

The CDR3 is 13 residues long, counting both termini. Germline CDR1 and CDR2: MNHEY and SVGAGI. This clonotype was picked up a small number of times. Its antigen remains unknown. Because the CDR3's place on the DNA is in doubt, the DNA is left out and the CDR3 is given as listed by TCRdb. TCRdb re-called the 5' RACE reads through MiXCR, storing one row per CDR3 protein. Of some 350,000 distinct CDR3 sequences in the sample, more than 15% were seen once. The clonotype comes from a man aged 18 to 35 who had mild COVID-19 (a few samples of this study predate the infection). Cell type and time point are not known. Sequencing was performed on PBMCs or a T cell subset sorted from them (not recorded which). J is TRBJ1-6 and V is TRBV6-5. The CDR3 loop reads CASSYTFGSPLHF.